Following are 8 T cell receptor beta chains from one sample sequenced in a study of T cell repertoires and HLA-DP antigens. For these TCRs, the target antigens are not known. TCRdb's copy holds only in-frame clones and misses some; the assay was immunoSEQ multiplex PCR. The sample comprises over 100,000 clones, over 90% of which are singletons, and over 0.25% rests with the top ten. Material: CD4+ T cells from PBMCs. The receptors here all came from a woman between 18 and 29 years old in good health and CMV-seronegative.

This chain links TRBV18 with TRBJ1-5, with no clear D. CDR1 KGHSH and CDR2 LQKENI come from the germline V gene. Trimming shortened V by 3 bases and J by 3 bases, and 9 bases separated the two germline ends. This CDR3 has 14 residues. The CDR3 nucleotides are TGTGCCAGCTCACCGAGGACGGACAATCAGCCCCAGCATTTT. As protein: CASSPRTDNQPQHF.

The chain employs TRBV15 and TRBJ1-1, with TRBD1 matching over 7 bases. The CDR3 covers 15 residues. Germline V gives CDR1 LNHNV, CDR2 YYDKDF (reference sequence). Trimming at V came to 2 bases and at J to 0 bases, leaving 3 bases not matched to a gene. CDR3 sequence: CATSRIDRVNTEAFF. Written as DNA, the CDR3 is TGTGCCACCAGCAGAATAGACAGGGTGAACACTGAAGCTTTCTTT.

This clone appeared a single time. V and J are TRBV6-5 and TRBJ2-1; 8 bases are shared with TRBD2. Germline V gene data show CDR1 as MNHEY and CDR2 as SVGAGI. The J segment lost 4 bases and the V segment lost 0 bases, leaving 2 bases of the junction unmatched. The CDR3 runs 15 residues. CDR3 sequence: CASSYSTGGYNEQFF. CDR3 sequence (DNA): TGTGCCAGCAGTTACTCGACGGGGGGGTACAATGAGCAGTTCTTC.

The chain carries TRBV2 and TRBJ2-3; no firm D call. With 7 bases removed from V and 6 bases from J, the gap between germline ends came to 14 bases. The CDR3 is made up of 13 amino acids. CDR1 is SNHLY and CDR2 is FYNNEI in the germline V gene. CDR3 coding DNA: TGTGCCAGCACGATCACGTCGCCGGATACGCAGTATTTT. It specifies CASTITSPDTQYF.

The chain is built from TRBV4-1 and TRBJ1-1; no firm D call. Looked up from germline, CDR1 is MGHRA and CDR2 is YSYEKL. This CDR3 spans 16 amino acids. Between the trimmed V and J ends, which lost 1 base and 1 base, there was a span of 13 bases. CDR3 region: CASSQGGGRTNTEAFF. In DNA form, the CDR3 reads TGCGCCAGCAGCCAAGGAGGAGGCAGGACGAACACTGAAGCTTTCTTT.

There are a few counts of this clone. The CDR3 reads CASRARLASNTGELFF. The CDR3, as DNA: TGTGCCAGCAGAGCCAGACTAGCCTCGAACACCGGGGAGCTGTTTTTT. This rearrangement joins TRBV27 to TRBJ2-2; 7 positions match TRBD2. Unmatched junction bases numbered 7, after V lost 6 bases and J lost 0 bases. CDR3 length equals 16 residues. CDR1 is MNHEY, CDR2 SMNVEV, per germline (reference sequence).

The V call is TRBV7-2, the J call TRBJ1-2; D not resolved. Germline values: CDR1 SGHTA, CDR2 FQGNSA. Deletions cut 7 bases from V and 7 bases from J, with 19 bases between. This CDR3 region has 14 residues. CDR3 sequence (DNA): TGTGCCAGCACCCGTGTCACAACTATTCTTGGCTACACCTTC. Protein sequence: CASTRVTTILGYTF.

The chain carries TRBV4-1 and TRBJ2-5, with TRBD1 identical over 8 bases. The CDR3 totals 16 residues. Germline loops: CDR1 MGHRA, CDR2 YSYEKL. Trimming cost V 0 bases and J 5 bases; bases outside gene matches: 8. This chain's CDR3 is CASSQDASGGRETQYF. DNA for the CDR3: TGCGCCAGCAGCCAAGACGCCTCAGGGGGCCGGGAGACCCAGTACTTC.